This T cell receptor beta chain was sequenced for a study of T-cell reconstitution after alpha-beta-depleted transplantation in children. General observations from the study: Newly made T cells mostly supplied T-cell counts and diversity one year after transplant. In patients about two months after transplant, alpha-beta T cells reportedly arose from several hundred expanded graft clones. Recipient T cells and thymic progenitors that survived gave rise to the high TCRbeta diversity observed at day 60 in some patients.

A TCRbeta library incorporating unique molecular identifiers was prepared. TCRdb ran MiXCR on the PCR reads and lists one entry per CDR3 protein. The table lists roughly 100,000 distinct CDR3 sequences, 4.5% to 7.5% of them singletons. This clonotype was counted many times. Its antigen is unidentified. This clonotype originated in a female patient aged 2-10 years who had a stem cell transplant for Fanconi anemia, so the T cells may come from the graft donor. Source: PBMCs, mostly from graft donor cells, taken 60 days after TCRalphabeta/CD19-depleted stem cell transplant.

The CDR3 loop reads CSAPLGQPQHF. The CDR3 region has the DNA TGCAGTGCTCCGCTTGGCCAGCCCCAGCATTTT. The chain carries TRBV20-1 and TRBJ1-5, with unresolved D. This CDR3 is 11 amino acids long. The V and J ends lost 5 bases and 7 bases respectively, with 9 bases between them. Germline V gene lookup returns CDR1 DFQATT and CDR2 SNEGSKA (reference sequence).